This TCR beta chain was profiled in a study of cytotoxic CD8 clonotypes in ibrutinib-treated CLL. On the study more broadly: Responses: around 25 partial, 2 complete; after median approximately six years, around 14 stayed remitted, some twelve progressed.

Details on this clone: What it recognizes is unknown.

The CDR3 is made up of 15 amino acids. CDR1 and CDR2 (germline): SEHNR, FQNEAQ (reference sequence). V lost 3 bases to trimming and J lost 3 bases, with 15 bases between them. Findings and caveats of the study: Clonality increased at ibrutinib response, then returned toward baseline at progression. T-cell clonality at baseline went above that of age-matched healthy donors and rose and fell with circulating CD8+ T-cell counts.

TCRdb's copy holds only in-frame clones and misses some; the assay was immunoSEQ multiplex PCR. The repertoire holds roughly 52,000 clones, with about half as singletons. The sample here was PBMCs, taken after 12 months of ibrutinib treatment. J is TRBJ2-7 and V is TRBV7-9, with D possibly being TRBD1 or TRBD2 (5 bases each). This TCR was recovered from a human donor with chronic lymphocytic leukemia. The CDR3 region is CASSLGDGGLYEQYF. The CDR3 DNA reads as TGTGCCAGCAGCTTGGGGGACGGAGGCCTCTACGAGCAGTACTTC.